This T cell receptor beta chain was sequenced for a study of blood T cell repertoires in COVID-19. Whole-study context: Samples taken during acute and convalescent COVID-19 were collected in the United States, Italy and Spain. T cells, B-cell-depleted T cells, or PBMCs provided the cDNA or gDNA that served as material.

This CDR3 comprises 14 residues. The junction had 7 bases not matched to a gene; V was cut back by 4 bases and J by 9 bases. CDR1 LGHDT and CDR2 YNNKEL come from the germline V gene (reference sequence). In its sample, this clone was seen a few times. The sample holds other DNA sequences that translate to the same CDR3. Original processing methods: Cell counts per sample came from amplifying reference gene primers. Sequenced by immunoSEQ multiplex PCR; TCRdb stores in-frame clones only, minus some. Clonal size and the V and J genes are those of that table, whereas D and trimming came from the DNA. The table shows 200,000 or so clones, with roughly nine tenths occurring only once.

Input material: peripheral blood. The TCR sequence derives from a man aged 70-80 years with active or convalescent COVID-19. The rearrangement joins TRBV3-1 (or the pseudogene TRBV3-2) to TRBJ1-5; the match to TRBD1 covers 9 bases. The CDR3 DNA sequence: TGTGCCAGCAGCCTGGACAGGGGCGATCGGCCCCAGCATTTT. Translating gives CASSLDRGDRPQHF.